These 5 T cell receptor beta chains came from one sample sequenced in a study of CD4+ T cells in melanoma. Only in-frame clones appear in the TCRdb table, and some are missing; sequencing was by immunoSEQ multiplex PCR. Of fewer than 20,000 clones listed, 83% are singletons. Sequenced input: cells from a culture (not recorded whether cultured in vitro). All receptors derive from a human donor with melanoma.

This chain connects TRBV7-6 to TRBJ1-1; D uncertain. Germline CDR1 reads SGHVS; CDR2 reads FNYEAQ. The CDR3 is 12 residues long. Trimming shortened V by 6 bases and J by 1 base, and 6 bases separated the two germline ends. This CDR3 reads CASSQGNTEAFF. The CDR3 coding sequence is TGTGCCAGCAGTCAAGGGAACACTGAAGCTTTCTTT.

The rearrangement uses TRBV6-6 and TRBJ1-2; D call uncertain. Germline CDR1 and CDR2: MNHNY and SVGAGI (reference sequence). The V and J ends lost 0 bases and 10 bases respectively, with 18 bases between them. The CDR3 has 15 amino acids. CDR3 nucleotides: TGTGCCAGCAGTTACTCGGGATCCTCCTCTGAAGACTACACCTTC. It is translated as CASSYSGSSSEDYTF.

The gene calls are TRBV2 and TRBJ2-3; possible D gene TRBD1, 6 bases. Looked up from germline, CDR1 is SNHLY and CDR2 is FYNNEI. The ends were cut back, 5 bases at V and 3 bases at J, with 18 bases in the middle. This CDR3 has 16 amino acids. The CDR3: CASSSDSLTATDTQYF. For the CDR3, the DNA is TGTGCCAGCAGTTCGGACAGTTTGACGGCGACAGATACGCAGTATTTT.

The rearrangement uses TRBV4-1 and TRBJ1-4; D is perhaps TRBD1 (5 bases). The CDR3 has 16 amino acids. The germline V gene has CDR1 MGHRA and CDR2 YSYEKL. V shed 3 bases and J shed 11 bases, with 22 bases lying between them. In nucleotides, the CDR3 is TGCGCCAGCAGCCAGTCGGACAACACCCTCCGGGGGAAACTGTTTTTT. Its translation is CASSQSDNTLRGKLFF.

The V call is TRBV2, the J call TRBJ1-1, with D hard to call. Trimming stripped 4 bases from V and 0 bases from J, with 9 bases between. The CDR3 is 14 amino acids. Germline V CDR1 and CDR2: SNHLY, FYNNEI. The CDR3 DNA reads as TGTGCCAGCAGTGGACGGACCTTGAACACTGAAGCTTTCTTT. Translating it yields CASSGRTLNTEAFF.